This entry lists 27 T cell receptor beta chains sequenced from one sample in a study of PD-1 blockade in classical Hodgkin lymphoma. Data came from immunoSEQ multiplex PCR; TCRdb stores just in-frame clones and leaves some out. The sample yields some 23,000 clones, more than 60% seen once. Relapse was seen in all patients after autologous stem cell transplantation, and brentuximab vedotin exposure was variable. Source: peripheral blood mononuclear cells (PBMCs), taken before the second cycle of nivolumab. The receptors were sampled from a human donor with classical Hodgkin lymphoma.

J is TRBJ2-3 and V is TRBV11-2, with D maybe TRBD2 (6 bases). The germline CDR1 and CDR2 sequences are SGHAT and FQNNGV. This CDR3 region has 15 residues. V lost 2 bases and J lost 2, with 11 bases in between. For the CDR3, the DNA is TGTGCCAGCAGCTTAAACGCGGGGTCCACAGATACGCAGTATTTT. As protein: CASSLNAGSTDTQYF.

The chain joins TRBV4-3 to TRBJ2-4; 12 bases map to TRBD2. Germline values: CDR1 LGHNA, CDR2 YSLEER. This CDR3 is built from 19 residues. Trimming at V came to 0 bases and at J to 0 bases, leaving 6 bases not matched to a gene. DNA of the CDR3: TGCGCCAGCAGCCAAGAAGGGACTAGCGGGTCCCTAGCCAAAAACATTCAGTACTTC. Its protein is CASSQEGTSGSLAKNIQYF.

A few counts support this clone. This chain's CDR3 is CASSRSPGLSGWYEQYF. The CDR3 DNA follows: TGTGCCAGCAGCCGCTCCCCCGGTTTAAGTGGGTGGTACGAGCAGTACTTC. V usage is TRBV7-6 and J usage is TRBJ2-7; D gene unclear. Trimming cost V 5 bases and J 4 bases, with 24 bases left between them. Germline V gives CDR1 SGHVS, CDR2 FNYEAQ. The CDR3 is 17 amino acids.

This chain uses TRBV9 with TRBJ2-7; D ambiguous. From germline, CDR1 is SGDLS and CDR2 YYNGEE. The length of the CDR3 is 14 residues. Trimming left V 3 bases short and J 0 bases short, with 10 bases between. DNA for the CDR3: TGTGCCAGCAGCGCGTTCTTGAGCTCCTACGAGCAGTACTTC. This translates into CASSAFLSSYEQYF.

The chain is built from TRBV19 and TRBJ1-5; 9 nucleotides match TRBD1. V was pared by 5 bases and J by 0 bases, with 11 bases of the junction left unmatched. The CDR3 totals 18 residues. The germline CDR1 and CDR2 sequences are LNHDA and SQIVND (reference sequence). CDR3 protein: CASSPGTGLRYSNQPQHF. The CDR3 region has the DNA TGTGCCAGTAGTCCCGGGACAGGGCTACGTTATAGCAATCAGCCCCAGCATTTT.

The rearrangement links TRBV7-4 to TRBJ2-5; the match to TRBD1 covers 7 bases. The J call may be mistaken, given a closer DNA end match to TRBJ2-7. Looked up from germline, CDR1 is SGHVT and CDR2 is SQSDAQ. The CDR3 extends over 18 amino acids. The CDR3 coding sequence is TGTGCCAGCAGCCCCAGGACAGGTTTGAATCCAAGCTCCTACGAGCAGTACTTC. Amino acid sequence: CASSPRTGLNPSSYEQYF.

This clone has more than one count but fewer than ten. This chain uses TRBV27 with TRBJ2-7, with D unclear. The CDR3 is 16 residues long. The germline gives CDR1 MNHEY, CDR2 SMNVEV (reference sequence). V gave up 6 bases and J gave up 3 bases, with 21 bases separating them. Here the CDR3 reads CASSTVLGPAGYEQYF. Written as DNA, the CDR3 is TGTGCCAGCAGCACAGTTCTAGGACCGGCCGGCTACGAGCAGTACTTC.

The chain has TRBV5-4 and TRBJ2-7; D is possibly TRBD2 (6 bases). The V and J ends lost 0 bases and 0 bases respectively, with 7 bases between them. Germline lookup yields CDR1 SGHNT and CDR2 YYREEE (reference sequence). CDR3 size: 14 residues. The CDR3 protein is CASSLGGDSYEQYF. CDR3 nucleotide sequence: TGTGCCAGCAGCTTGGGCGGGGACTCCTACGAGCAGTACTTC.

The DNA of the CDR3 is TGTGCCAGCAGCTTGGCATCCGGGACAGGCTTAAGGGGCTACACCTTC. This encodes CASSLASGTGLRGYTF. The chain uses TRBV5-4 and TRBJ1-2; 8 bases are a match to TRBD1. CDR1 and CDR2 (germline): SGHNT, YYREEE (reference sequence). The CDR3 is 16 residues long. Losses at the gene ends were 0 bases for V and 8 bases for J; bases not matched to a gene: 12.

This clone was seen a handful of times. DNA of the CDR3: TGCGCCAGCAGTGTAGCGGTGGGGTCCAAAAACATTCAGTACTTC. Translating it yields CASSVAVGSKNIQYF. This chain connects TRBV5-1 to TRBJ2-4; TRBD2 is a possible D gene (6 bases). Looked up from germline, CDR1 is SGHRS and CDR2 is YFSETQ. The ends were cut back, 5 bases at V and 2 bases at J, with 14 bases in the middle. This CDR3 contains 15 residues. Filled out from reference TRBV5-1 and TRBJ2-4, the complete variable domain reads KAGVTQTPRYLIKTRGQQVTLSCSPISGHRSVSWYQQTPGQGLQFLFEYFSETQRNKGNFPGRFSGRQFSNSRSEMNVSTLELGDSALYLCASSVAVGSKNIQYFGAGTRLSVL.

Of note for this clone: This CDR3 is also generated by other DNA sequences in the sample. The rearrangement joins TRBV5-6 to TRBJ2-5; 9 nucleotides line up with TRBD1. The V and J ends lost 4 bases and 5 bases, in that order; junction bases with no gene match: 6. Germline lookup yields CDR1 SGHDT and CDR2 YYEEEE. The CDR3 length is 14 residues. The CDR3 loop reads CASSQGTGTETQYF. DNA for the CDR3: TGTGCCAGCAGCCAAGGGACAGGGACCGAGACCCAGTACTTC. Based on the CDR3 plus reference TRBV5-6 and TRBJ2-5, the full variable domain is DAGVTQSPTHLIKTRGQQVTLRCSPKSGHDTVSWYQQALGQGPQFIFQYYEEEERQRGNFPDRFSGHQFPNYSSELNVNALLLGDSALYLCASSQGTGTETQYFGPGTRLLVL.

This chain joins TRBV10-1 and TRBJ2-7; 7 bases agree with TRBD1. The V gene's germline CDR1 is WNHNN and CDR2 SYGVQD (reference sequence). This CDR3 is 12 amino acids long. J was trimmed by 3 bases and V by 8 bases; bases with no gene match: 4. CDR3 region: CASSGQNYEQYF. The CDR3 DNA follows: TGCGCCAGCTCGGGACAGAACTACGAGCAGTACTTC.

The chain employs TRBV2 and TRBJ1-3, with D perhaps TRBD1 (6 bases). Germline CDR1 reads SNHLY; CDR2 reads FYNNEI. The V gene lost 7 bases and the J gene lost 1 base, with 14 bases spanning the gap. The CDR3 has 15 amino acids. CDR3 sequence: CASNPKQGSGNTIYF. Here the CDR3 DNA reads TGTGCCAGCAACCCAAAACAGGGTTCTGGAAACACCATATATTTT.

The CDR3 here is CASSLEGRAYEQYF. The CDR3 bases are TGTGCCAGCAGCTTAGAAGGCAGGGCCTACGAGCAGTACTTC. The V gene is TRBV11-2, the J gene TRBJ2-7; possibly TRBD1 for D (5 bases). V was trimmed by 0 bases and J by 2 bases, leaving 8 bases between them. Germline CDR1 and CDR2: SGHAT and FQNNGV. The CDR3 has 14 residues. The variable domain in full, with the rest retrieved from reference TRBV11-2 and TRBJ2-7, is EAGVAQSPRYKIIEKRQSVAFWCNPISGHATLYWYQQILGQGPKLLIQFQNNGVVDDSQLPKDRFSAERLKGVDSTLKIQPAKLEDSAVYLCASSLEGRAYEQYFGPGTRLTVT.

The J gene is TRBJ2-1, the V gene TRBV20-1, with D unclear. V was shortened by 5 bases and J by 10 bases, with 12 bases between the two germline ends. Germline values: CDR1 DFQATT, CDR2 SNEGSKA (reference sequence). This CDR3 spans 11 amino acids. The CDR3: CSARLSLEQFF. CDR3 coding DNA: TGCAGTGCTCGCCTTAGCCTCGAGCAGTTCTTC.

The chain links TRBV7-9 to TRBJ2-6; no definite D call. This CDR3 region has 13 residues. Germline V gives CDR1 SEHNR, CDR2 FQNEAQ (reference sequence). V was pared by 5 bases and J by 2 bases, with 4 bases between. CDR3 nucleotide sequence: TGTGCCAGCAGCCTTGCTGGGGCCAACGTCCTGACTTTC. Encoded protein: CASSLAGANVLTF.

CDR3 loop: CASSVDIGNQPQHF. The CDR3 DNA sequence: TGTGCCAGCAGCGTAGATATAGGAAATCAGCCCCAGCATTTT. This sequence joins TRBV9 and TRBJ1-5; D uncertain. There are 14 residues in the CDR3. Trimming removed 0 bases from V and 4 bases from J, with 8 bases in between. The germline V gene encodes CDR1 SGDLS and CDR2 YYNGEE.

This chain uses TRBV5-4 with TRBJ2-7; D uncertain. The CDR3 covers 14 residues. V lost 0 bases and J 5 bases, leaving 12 bases between the germline ends. Germline V CDR1 and CDR2: SGHNT, YYREEE (reference sequence). This chain's CDR3 is CASSLAVSSHEQYF. CDR3 nucleotide sequence: TGTGCCAGCAGCTTGGCGGTGTCAAGCCACGAGCAGTACTTC.

The rearrangement links TRBV29-1 to TRBJ1-2, with D perhaps matching TRBD1 (5 bases). The length of the CDR3 is 13 residues. CDR1 and CDR2 (germline): SQVTM, ANQGSEA. The germline V and J ends were trimmed by 7 bases and 5 bases, with 17 bases remaining between them. In DNA form, the CDR3 reads TGCAGCGCGGCTGGACAAGTCGGATATGGCTACACCTTC. Translating it yields CSAAGQVGYGYTF. Supplemented by reference TRBV29-1 and TRBJ1-2, the full variable domain reads SAVISQKPSRDICQRGTSLTIQCQVDSQVTMMFWYRQQPGQSLTLIATANQGSEATYESGFVIDKFPISRPNLTFSTLTVSNMSPEDSSIYLCSAAGQVGYGYTFGSGTRLTVV.

This clone came up once. This chain connects TRBV25-1 to TRBJ2-7; the D gene could be TRBD1 or TRBD2 (5 bases each). Germline loops: CDR1 MGHDK, CDR2 SYGVNS. The length of the CDR3 is 13 residues. Trimming took 4 bases from V and 4 from J, leaving 11 bases between them. The CDR3 DNA is TGTGCCAGCAGTGTTGGGGACGGTTACGAGCAGTACTTC. Protein product: CASSVGDGYEQYF.

J is TRBJ2-1 and V is TRBV29-1; 8 bases align to TRBD1. V dropped 0 bases and J dropped 2; count of bases not matched to a gene: 6. The CDR3 length is 16 residues. Germline V gives CDR1 SQVTM, CDR2 ANQGSEA. In nucleotides, the CDR3 is TGCAGCGTTGAAGATCCGAGGACAGGGACCTACAATGAGCAGTTCTTC. As protein: CSVEDPRTGTYNEQFF.

The CDR3 loop is CASSFYNEQFF. The CDR3 bases are TGTGCCAGCAGCTTCTACAATGAGCAGTTCTTC. The chain couples TRBV11-2 to TRBJ2-1, with D hard to call. In germline, CDR1 is SGHAT, CDR2 FQNNGV. There are 11 residues in the CDR3. Trimming left V 3 bases short and J 3 bases short, with 0 bases between.

This chain uses TRBV10-2 with TRBJ2-1; the match to TRBD2 covers 7 bases. Per the germline V gene, CDR1 is WSHSY and CDR2 is SAAADI. The CDR3 runs to 14 residues. Unmatched junction bases numbered 2, after V lost 4 bases and J lost 2 bases. The chain's CDR3 is CASSGGLAYNEQFF. The CDR3 nucleotides are TGCGCCAGCAGTGGTGGACTAGCCTACAATGAGCAGTTCTTC.

This rearrangement joins TRBV28 to TRBJ2-1; perhaps TRBD2 as D (5 bases). The germline V gene has CDR1 MDHEN and CDR2 SYDVKM. The CDR3 totals 14 residues. With 2 bases removed from V and 9 bases from J, the gap between germline ends came to 14 bases. CDR3 sequence (DNA): TGTGCCAGCAGTTTAGAGGGCCAAGGGCGTGAGCAGTTCTTC. Residues: CASSLEGQGREQFF.

This chain joins TRBV5-1 and TRBJ1-5, with D perhaps TRBD1 (6 bases). The CDR3 contains 16 residues. Trimming took 5 bases from V and 0 from J, leaving 15 bases between them. Germline V gene lookup returns CDR1 SGHRS and CDR2 YFSETQ. The CDR3 spells CASSSGTSYSNQPQHF. The CDR3 DNA is TGCGCCAGCAGTTCCGGGACAAGCTATAGCAATCAGCCCCAGCATTTT. The variable domain in full, with the rest retrieved from reference TRBV5-1 and TRBJ1-5, is KAGVTQTPRYLIKTRGQQVTLSCSPISGHRSVSWYQQTPGQGLQFLFEYFSETQRNKGNFPGRFSGRQFSNSRSEMNVSTLELGDSALYLCASSSGTSYSNQPQHFGDGTRLSIL.

The V call is TRBV28, the J call TRBJ2-2; possibly TRBD1 or TRBD2 for D (6 bases each). Germline CDR1 reads MDHEN; CDR2 reads SYDVKM. V was cut by 2 bases and J by 5 bases, with 9 bases left in between. The CDR3 length is 14 residues. CDR3 region: CASSLGGRTGELFF. The CDR3 DNA reads as TGTGCCAGCAGTTTAGGGGGGCGGACCGGGGAGCTGTTTTTT.

CDR3 nucleotides: TGTGCCACCAGCAGAGATCTGGCTAGCGGGAGATATGAGCAGTTCTTC. This encodes CATSRDLASGRYEQFF. V gene TRBV15 combines with J gene TRBJ2-1, with 10 bases fitting TRBD2. Trimming cost V 0 bases and J 8 bases; bases outside gene matches: 7. The CDR3 length is 16 residues. CDR1 and CDR2 (germline): LNHNV, YYDKDF (reference sequence). The whole variable domain, remainder taken from reference TRBV15 and TRBJ2-1, is DAMVIQNPRYQVTQFGKPVTLSCSQTLNHNVMYWYQQKSSQAPKLLFHYYDKDFNNEADTPDNFQSRRPNTSFCFLDIRSPGLGDTAMYLCATSRDLASGRYEQFFGPGTRLTVL.